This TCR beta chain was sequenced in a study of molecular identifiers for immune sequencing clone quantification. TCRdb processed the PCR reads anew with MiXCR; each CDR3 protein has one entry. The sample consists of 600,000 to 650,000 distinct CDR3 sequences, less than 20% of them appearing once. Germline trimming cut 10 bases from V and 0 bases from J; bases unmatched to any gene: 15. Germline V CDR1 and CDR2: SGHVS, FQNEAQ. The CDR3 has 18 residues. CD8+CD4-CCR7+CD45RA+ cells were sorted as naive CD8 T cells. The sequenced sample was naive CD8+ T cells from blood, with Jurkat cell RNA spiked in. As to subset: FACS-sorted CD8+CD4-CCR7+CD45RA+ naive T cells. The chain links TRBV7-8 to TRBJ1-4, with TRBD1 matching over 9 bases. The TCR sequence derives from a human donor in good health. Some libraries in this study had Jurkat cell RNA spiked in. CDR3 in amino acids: CANRIQGATLATNEKLFF. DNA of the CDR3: TGTGCCAACAGGATACAGGGGGCGACCCTGGCAACTAATGAAAAACTGTTTTTT.